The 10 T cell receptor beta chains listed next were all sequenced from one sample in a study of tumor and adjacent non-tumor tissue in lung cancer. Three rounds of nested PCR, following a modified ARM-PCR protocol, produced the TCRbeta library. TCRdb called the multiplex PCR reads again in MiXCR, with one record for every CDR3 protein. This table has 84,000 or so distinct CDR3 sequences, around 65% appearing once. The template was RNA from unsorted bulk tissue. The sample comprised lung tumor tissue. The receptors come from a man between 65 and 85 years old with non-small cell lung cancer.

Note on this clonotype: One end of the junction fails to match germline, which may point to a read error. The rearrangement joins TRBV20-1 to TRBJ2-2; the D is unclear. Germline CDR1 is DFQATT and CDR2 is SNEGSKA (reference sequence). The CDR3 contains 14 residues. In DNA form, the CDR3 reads TGCATTGCTAGAGAGGCACCAACCACCGGGGAGCTGTTTTTT. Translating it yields CIAREAPTTGELFF.

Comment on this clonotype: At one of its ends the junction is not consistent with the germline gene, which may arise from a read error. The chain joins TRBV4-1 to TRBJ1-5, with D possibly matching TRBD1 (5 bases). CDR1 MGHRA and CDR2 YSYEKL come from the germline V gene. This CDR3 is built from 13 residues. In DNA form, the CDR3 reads TGCGCCGGCGGGGGGGGGTTGCATCAGCCCCAGCGTTTT. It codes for CAGGGGLHQPQRF.

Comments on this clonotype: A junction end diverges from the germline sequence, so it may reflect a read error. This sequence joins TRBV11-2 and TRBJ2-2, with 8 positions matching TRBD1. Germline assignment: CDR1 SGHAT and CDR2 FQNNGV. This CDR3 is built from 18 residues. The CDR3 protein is CANSLYWTGILNTGELFF. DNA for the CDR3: TGTGCCAACAGCTTATACTGGACAGGGATCCTGAACACCGGGGAGCTCTTTTTT.

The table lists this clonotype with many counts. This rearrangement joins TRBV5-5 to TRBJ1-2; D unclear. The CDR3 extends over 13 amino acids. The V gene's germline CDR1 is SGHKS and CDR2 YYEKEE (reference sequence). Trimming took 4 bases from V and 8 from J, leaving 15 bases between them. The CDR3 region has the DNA TGTGCCAGCAGCACGGACGGAGGTCGAGGCTACACCTTC. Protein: CASSTDGGRGYTF.

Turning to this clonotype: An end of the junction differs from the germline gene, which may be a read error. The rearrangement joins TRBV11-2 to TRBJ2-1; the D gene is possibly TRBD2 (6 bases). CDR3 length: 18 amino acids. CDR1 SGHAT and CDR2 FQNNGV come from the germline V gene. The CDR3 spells CTSSLALWVGGQDNEQFF. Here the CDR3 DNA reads TGTACCAGCAGCTTAGCCCTATGGGTTGGAGGGCAGGACAATGAGCAGTTCTTC.

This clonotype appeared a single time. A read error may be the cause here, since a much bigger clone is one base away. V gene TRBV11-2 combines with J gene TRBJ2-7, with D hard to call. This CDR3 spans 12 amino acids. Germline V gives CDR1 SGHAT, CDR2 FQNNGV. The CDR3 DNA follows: TGTGCCAGCAGCTTATACGGCTACGAGCAGTGCTTC. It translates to CASSLYGYEQCF.

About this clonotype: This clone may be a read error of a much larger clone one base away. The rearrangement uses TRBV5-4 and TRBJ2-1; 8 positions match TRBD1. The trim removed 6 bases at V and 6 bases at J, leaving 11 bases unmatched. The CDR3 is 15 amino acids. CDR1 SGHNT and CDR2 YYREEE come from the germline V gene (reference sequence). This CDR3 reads CASTRRTGFSNEQFF. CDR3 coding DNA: TGTGCCAGCACCCGACGGACAGGGTTTTCCAATGAGCAGTTCTTC.

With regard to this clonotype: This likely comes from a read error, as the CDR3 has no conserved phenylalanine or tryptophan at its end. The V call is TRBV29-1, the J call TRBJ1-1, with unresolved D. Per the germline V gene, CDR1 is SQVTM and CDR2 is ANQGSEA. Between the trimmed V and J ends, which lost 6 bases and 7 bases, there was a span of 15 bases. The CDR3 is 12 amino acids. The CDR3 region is CSVFSGLNEAFS. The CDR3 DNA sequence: TGCAGCGTGTTCAGTGGGCTTAATGAAGCTTTCTCT.

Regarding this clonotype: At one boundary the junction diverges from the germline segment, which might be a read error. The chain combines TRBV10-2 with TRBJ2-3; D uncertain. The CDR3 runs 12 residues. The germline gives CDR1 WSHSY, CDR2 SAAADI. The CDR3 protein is CTSSASVDTQYF. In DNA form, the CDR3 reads TGCACCAGCAGTGCCAGCGTAGATACGCAGTATTTT.

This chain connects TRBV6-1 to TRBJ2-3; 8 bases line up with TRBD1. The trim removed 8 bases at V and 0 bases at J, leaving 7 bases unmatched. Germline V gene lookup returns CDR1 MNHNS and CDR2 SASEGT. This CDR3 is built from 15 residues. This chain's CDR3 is CASCLAGGSTDTQYF. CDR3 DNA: TGTGCCAGCTGTCTGGCAGGGGGCAGCACAGATACGCAGTATTTT.